This entry concerns a single TCR beta chain. Its antigen is unknown. It has no much larger one-base neighbor in the sample; base qualities were not kept. The sample is drawn from a study of T cell responses to AZD1222 COVID-19 vaccine (TCRdb year 2021). The study in broad terms: TCR sequencing was performed for some 250 trial participants, of whom around 200 were given two doses of AZD1222 and 26 were given two doses of MenACWY control vaccine. Trial participants were enrolled by age into subgroups of 18-55, 56-69 and 70-plus years, and around 150, 28 and 57 TCR-sequenced participants, respectively, were included in these subgroups.

The CDR3 regions of human TCRbeta chains were subjected to immunosequencing. As for the authors' bioinformatics: TCRs in the repertoires were matched against a reference library of SARS-CoV-2-specific TCRs that had been generated with the MIRA antigen-specificity platform. Breadth was defined as the fraction of unique TCRs that were SARS-CoV-2-associated. Depth was defined as the fraction of total T cells that were SARS-CoV-2-associated. Using the MIRA data, every spike-specific TCR was mapped to the spike region that the TCR reacted to and assigned to either a CD4 or a CD8 class. Log10-transformed breadth and depth values were compared by one-way ANOVA with Sidak's multiple comparisons tests. TCRdb mirrors the immuneACCESS table, restricted to in-frame sequences. Some clones are absent from its copies; in checked studies, under half trace to an unresolved V gene, and the reason for the others is unknown. From that table come the V and J calls and clone size; the DNA was used to work out D and trimming. The sample yields over 45,000 clones; 75% to 90% were counted once. In total, the top ten clones hold approximately 19% of the sample.

CDR1 and CDR2 were assigned from the germline V gene as MDHEN and SYDVKM. From cysteine to phenylalanine, the CDR3 is 19 amino acids long. The read is trimmed to its CDR3 DNA, 57 bases read in frame from base 1. Trimming takes 4 bases off V and 2 bases off J; junction bases not matched to a gene: 13. The sample's time point, from its label and the paper: baseline before first vaccination. The intended sense of this specimen's treatment or condition label: meningococcal conjugate vaccine given as trial control. Samples from vaccinated people were obtained from the UK trials COV001 and COV002, which included a single-blind randomized controlled phase 2/3 trial of AZD1222 (ChAdOx1 nCoV-19) in healthy adults. Trial participant PBMC samples were collected at day 0 and day 28 after the second dose for TCRbeta chain sequencing. Study-wide findings and limitations: Conclusions about previously exposed vaccinees are limited, since just 5 or 6 AZD1222 recipients were seropositive for SARS-CoV-2 at baseline. Participants were mostly white British and included more females than males, and it was suggested by the authors that clonal diversity may have been underestimated. The whole spike protein was spanned by vaccine-associated CD4 TCRs, and dominant responses were seen in regions 160-218 and 743-854. Spike-specific TCR breadth and depth rose significantly after two AZD1222 doses compared with day 0 and with MenACWY recipients. No day 14 peak-response samples were available, so repertoires were characterized only after the peak T cell response. Reportedly, almost half of the unique spike-specific TCRs recognized epitopes lying outside the regions that are mutated in the B.1.351 and B.1.1.7 variants. In the small 56-69-year group, the increase in depth fell short of significance, most likely because of low power.

This sequence was found in an adult in good health. Here the chain combines TRBV28 and TRBJ2-2, with 10 junctional bases fitting TRBD2. This material consisted of peripheral blood, taken on day 0 of MenACWY control vaccination. The DNA is as follows: TGTGCCAGCAGTTCCCCCTTGTTGGTAGCGGGAGGAAACACCGGGGAGCTGTTTTTT. This encodes CASSSPLLVAGGNTGELFF. Full variable domain (CDR3 extended with the reference TRBV28 and TRBJ2-2 proteins): DVKVTQSSRYLVKRTGEKVFLECVQDMDHENMFWYRQDPGLGLRLIYFSYDVKMKEKGDIPEGYSVSREKKERFSLILESASTNQTSMYLCASSSPLLVAGGNTGELFFGEGSRLTVL.